The present T cell receptor beta chain was sequenced within a study of cytomegalovirus exposure and HLA in healthy donors. Notes on the study in general: The authors assumed roughly uniform sequencing depth across donors for presence/absence analyses. In a later analysis, several top co-occurrence clusters appeared linked to parvovirus B19, influenza, CMV and Epstein-Barr virus. TCR beta sequences reportedly predicted most subjects' HLA-A and HLA-B alleles accurately.

On this clone itself: Its target is not known.

PCR amplification relied on 60 Vbeta primers (plus 13 Jbeta primers). Libraries were prepared by immunoSEQ multiplex PCR; TCRdb keeps only in-frame clonotypes and omits some of them. The sample yields about 120,000 clones, roughly 68% seen once. CDR3 length: 18 amino acids. Specimen: PBMCs. The chain couples TRBV21-1 to TRBJ1-5; the table assigns TRBD1, which was not confirmed against the DNA. TRBV21-1 corresponds to a pseudogene. This TCR came from a man younger than 45 in good health and CMV-seropositive. CDR3 loop: CASSRGTDRAHSNQPQHF. In DNA, the CDR3 is TGTGCCAGCAGCAGAGGCACTGACAGGGCCCATAGCAATCAGCCCCAGCATTTT.